One T cell receptor (beta chain) is described in this entry. Its antigen remains unknown. This entry is derived from a study of cytomegalovirus exposure and HLA in healthy donors. At the level of the study: In an early release, HLA-typed donors contributed some 80 million unique TCR sequences.

Trimming took 5 bases from V and 4 from J; bases not matched to a gene: 6. The CDR3 has 15 amino acids. The germline gives CDR1 SGHRS, CDR2 YFSETQ. Nominally healthy donors were sampled, though unrecorded immune exposures were likely. It was with 60 Vbeta and 13 Jbeta primers that the PCR ran. Assay used: immunoSEQ multiplex PCR; TCRdb lists only in-frame clones, some missing. The sample lists about 210,000 clones; 80% to 90% were seen once. The study's findings and limits: A missense DCLRE1C variant was associated with V- and J-gene trimming of TCR beta chains in a later analysis, and an independent cohort replicated the association. Rates of TCR association differed by HLA locus in a later analysis, with DRB1 highest and HLA-C lowest.

The rearrangement links TRBV5-1 to TRBJ2-1, with 10 bases matching TRBD2. The sequence derives from a man aged 25-45 years in good health and CMV-seronegative. Source material: PBMCs. CDR3 sequence: CASRTGTSEYNEQFF. The DNA of the CDR3 is TGCGCCAGCAGAACCGGGACTAGCGAGTACAATGAGCAGTTCTTC.